These 17 T cell receptor beta chains came from one sample sequenced in a study of blood T cells in healthy people across ages (dated by TCRdb to the mid-2010s). Receptor libraries were prepared by 5' RACE. Instrument used: Illumina HiSeq 2500. A second 7 to 11 cycle PCR used a sample-barcoded 5' primer and a J-beta primer mix. Using fastp trimming at Q25 and MiXCR clonotype assembly, TCRdb reanalyzed the public sequencing data and kept in-frame beta chains. A single entry per CDR3 protein holds the most common genes and DNA from its merged rows. The sample includes 650,000 to 800,000 distinct CDR3 sequences, with around two fifths observed a single time. The top ten constitute about a fifth of the sample. Sample: blood. The receptors stem from a man in his 60s in good health.

V gene TRBV18 combines with J gene TRBJ2-7, with 11 bases matching TRBD2. V lost 5 bases, J lost 6 bases, and 6 bases stayed unmatched. This CDR3 contains 14 residues. Per germline, CDR1 KGHSH and CDR2 LQKENI. In DNA, the CDR3 is TGTGCCAGCTCAACTAGCGGGGGTATCTCCGAGCAGTACTTC. Protein product: CASSTSGGISEQYF.

The chain employs TRBV9 and TRBJ2-3, with TRBD2 identical over 8 bases. With 0 bases clipped from V and 10 bases from J, the junction kept 13 bases outside the gene matches. Germline V gene data show CDR1 as SGDLS and CDR2 as YYNGEE. CDR3 length: 16 residues. This CDR3 reads CASSVDGAGGLDAQYF. Written as DNA, the CDR3 is TGTGCCAGCAGCGTAGACGGTGCGGGGGGTTTGGATGCGCAGTATTTT.

This chain uses TRBV6-5 with TRBJ2-6, with D uncertain. Germline V gene lookup returns CDR1 MNHEY and CDR2 SVGAGI. Trimming removed 2 bases at V and 4 bases at J, with 9 bases between. The length of the CDR3 is 15 residues. CDR3 DNA sequence: TGTGCCAGCAGTTACCCGGGTGAGGGGGCCAACGTCCTGACTTTC. Protein: CASSYPGEGANVLTF.

The J gene is TRBJ2-1, the V gene TRBV12-5; D uncertain. The CDR3 sequence is 13 residues long. V lost 6 bases, J lost 0 bases, and 6 bases lay in between. From germline, CDR1 is LGHNT and CDR2 FRNRAP. The CDR3 region has the DNA TGTGCTAGTGGGGGGATCTCCTACAATGAGCAGTTCTTC. Its protein is CASGGISYNEQFF.

This clonotype has only a few counts. The gene calls are TRBV3-1 and TRBJ2-5; 10 bases map to TRBD1. The J call is doubtful: the DNA matches TRBJ2-7 better. The CDR3 sequence is 15 residues long. The germline V gene has CDR1 LGHDT and CDR2 YNNKEL (reference sequence). DNA of the CDR3: TGTGCCAGCAGCCCAACCGGGACAGGGGACCACGAGCAGTACTTC. Translating gives CASSPTGTGDHEQYF.

The CDR3 DNA reads as TGTGCCAGCAGCTTAGCTGGCATAGCTAGCACAGATACGCAGTATTTT. It specifies CASSLAGIASTDTQYF. The chain recombines TRBV7-2 with TRBJ2-3, with unresolved D. This CDR3 is 16 amino acids long. The germline gives CDR1 SGHTA, CDR2 FQGNSA. The V end was cut by 0 bases, the J end by 0 bases, with 10 bases between.

The chain employs TRBV5-1 and TRBJ2-5; D might be TRBD1 (5 bases). V shed 1 base and J shed 0 bases, with 19 bases lying between them. CDR1 SGHRS and CDR2 YFSETQ come from the germline V gene. The CDR3 has 18 amino acids. In DNA form, the CDR3 reads TGCGCCAGCAGCTTGACAACGGCCGAACAGGTCAACCAAGAGACCCAGTACTTC. Translation gives CASSLTTAEQVNQETQYF.

The chain combines TRBV6-6 with TRBJ1-6; 8 bases are shared with TRBD1. Looked up from germline, CDR1 is MNHNY and CDR2 is SVGAGI (reference sequence). The CDR3 is 17 residues long. The V segment lost 6 bases and the J segment 2 bases; nucleotides outside the gene matches: 9. In DNA, the CDR3 is TGTGCCAGCAGCCTCGACAGGGGAGCAGCCTATAATTCACCCCTCCACTTT. This gives the protein CASSLDRGAAYNSPLHF.

The V call is TRBV20-1, the J call TRBJ2-3; D is ambiguous. The CDR3 is 12 residues long. Trimming left V 0 bases short and J 4 bases short, with 5 bases between. Germline CDR1 reads DFQATT; CDR2 reads SNEGSKA (reference sequence). In nucleotides, the CDR3 is TGCAGTGCTAGAGATCCTGCAGATACGCAGTATTTT. This gives the protein CSARDPADTQYF.

This chain uses TRBV20-1 with TRBJ2-7; 10 bases agree with TRBD1. Losses at the gene ends were 3 bases for V and 6 bases for J; bases not matched to a gene: 5. CDR1 is DFQATT and CDR2 is SNEGSKA in the germline V gene (reference sequence). CDR3 length: 13 residues. The CDR3 DNA follows: TGCAGTGCTAGCCGGGACAGGGGCCTCGAGCAGTACTTC. The encoded protein is CSASRDRGLEQYF.

The chain employs TRBV6-1 and TRBJ2-3, with D possibly called TRBD1 or TRBD2 (6 bases each). This CDR3 comprises 15 residues. Germline CDR1 is MNHNS and CDR2 is SASEGT. Between the trimmed V and J ends, which lost 1 base and 5 bases, there was a span of 13 bases. CDR3 in DNA: TGTGCCAGCAGTGAAGTGTGGGGGGCAGGAGATACGCAGTATTTT. Amino acid sequence: CASSEVWGAGDTQYF.

The chain has TRBV6-1 and TRBJ1-2; possible D gene TRBD1, 5 bases. Looked up from germline, CDR1 is MNHNS and CDR2 is SASEGT. Trimming pared 4 bases from V and 6 bases from J, leaving 9 bases between. CDR3 size: 12 residues. CDR3 sequence reads: CASSATGDGYTF. In nucleotides, the CDR3 is TGTGCCAGCAGTGCAACGGGGGATGGCTACACCTTC.

The CDR3 DNA reads TGCAGTGCTAGCCCGCAGGGGGCAGATACGCAGTATTTT. Translating gives CSASPQGADTQYF. The rearrangement joins TRBV20-1 to TRBJ2-3; 7 bases align to TRBD1. Per the germline V gene, CDR1 is DFQATT and CDR2 is SNEGSKA (reference sequence). The CDR3 runs 13 residues. The ends lost 3 bases at V and 4 bases at J; junction bases unmatched: 4.

The V gene is TRBV12-5, the J gene TRBJ2-3; 9 positions agree with TRBD1. This CDR3 is built from 15 residues. Looked up from germline, CDR1 is LGHNT and CDR2 is FRNRAP. V gave up 6 bases and J gave up 2 bases; unmatched junction bases: 6. The CDR3 coding sequence is TGTGCTAGTGGCTCCGGGACAGGGTTCACAGATACGCAGTATTTT. It yields the protein CASGSGTGFTDTQYF.

The CDR3 nucleotides read TGCAGTGCTCCCTACTACGGCACTGAAGCTTTCTTT. Amino acid sequence: CSAPYYGTEAFF. The rearrangement uses TRBV20-1 and TRBJ1-1; no reliable D call. The V end was cut by 5 bases, the J end by 4 bases, with 11 bases between. Germline CDR1 and CDR2: DFQATT and SNEGSKA (reference sequence). This CDR3 contains 12 residues.

This clonotype was observed a few times. The chain combines TRBV12-3 or TRBV12-4 with TRBJ1-4; D is unclear. Trimming took off 2 bases at V and 7 bases at J, with 2 bases between the two ends. The CDR3 runs 11 residues. CDR3 in DNA: TGTGCCAGCAGTTTAAGTGAAAAACTGTTTTTT. This codes for CASSLSEKLFF.

This clonotype was counted a few times. The J gene is TRBJ2-4, the V gene TRBV7-9; possible D gene TRBD1, 6 bases. TRBJ2-7 matches the DNA end more closely, so the J call is doubtful. Germline CDR1 and CDR2: SEHNR and FQNEAQ (reference sequence). This CDR3 contains 15 residues. The CDR3: CASSLRGHGRYEQYF. The CDR3 bases are TGTGCCAGCAGCCTCCGGGGACACGGACGCTACGAGCAGTACTTC.